These 10 T cell receptor beta chains were sequenced from one sample in a study of cytomegalovirus exposure and HLA in healthy donors. Assay: immunoSEQ multiplex PCR; the TCRdb copy retains only in-frame clones and omits some. The sample has roughly 150,000 clones, over 85% seen once. Sequences were obtained from PBMCs. These receptor sequences come from a young woman in good health and CMV-seropositive.

The V gene is TRBV7-3, the J gene TRBJ2-3; D remains unclear. Trimming took off 1 base at V and 1 base at J, with 6 bases between the two ends. Germline CDR1 reads SGHTA; CDR2 reads FQGTGA. This CDR3 has 14 residues. The CDR3 spells CASSLMPGTDTQYF. For the CDR3, the DNA is TGTGCCAGCAGCTTAATGCCAGGCACAGATACGCAGTATTTT.

The rearrangement joins TRBV7-8 to TRBJ1-2; D gene uncertain. The germline gives CDR1 SGHVS, CDR2 FQNEAQ. V lost 4 bases, J lost 5 bases, and 11 bases lay in between. The CDR3 extends over 13 amino acids. For the CDR3, the DNA is TGTGCCAGCAGCTCCCCGTTTAATTATGGCTACACCTTC. This encodes CASSSPFNYGYTF. The entire variable domain, with the rest obtained from reference TRBV7-8 and TRBJ1-2, is as follows: GAGVSQSPRYKVAKRGQDVALRCDPISGHVSLFWYQQALGQGPEFLTYFQNEAQLDKSGLPSDRFFAERPEGSVSTLKIQRTQQEDSAVYLCASSSPFNYGYTFGSGTRLTVV.

The CDR3 DNA follows: TGTGCCAGCAGTCCCCCTGGACTAGCGGGAGACCTCGAGCAGTACTTC. Residues: CASSPPGLAGDLEQYF. The gene calls are TRBV28 and TRBJ2-7, with TRBD2 matching over 13 bases. CDR3 length: 16 residues. The germline V gene encodes CDR1 MDHEN and CDR2 SYDVKM. J gave up 6 bases and V 5 bases, and 10 bases lay outside the gene matches.

The V gene is TRBV7-9, the J gene TRBJ2-2; possibly TRBD1 for D (6 bases). The CDR3 loop spans 16 amino acids. Germline loops: CDR1 SEHNR, CDR2 FQNEAQ (reference sequence). V dropped 5 bases and J dropped 4 bases, with 17 bases sitting between them. In DNA, the CDR3 is TGTGCCAGCAGCCGGAAAACAGGGTCGGGCACCGGGGAGCTGTTTTTT. This encodes CASSRKTGSGTGELFF.

This chain connects TRBV30 to TRBJ2-5; maybe TRBD2 (5 bases). The V end was cut by 5 bases, the J end by 4 bases, with 8 bases between. Germline V gene sequence: CDR1 GTSNPN, CDR2 SVGIG (reference sequence). The CDR3 contains 11 residues. The DNA of the CDR3 is TGTGCCTGGGAGGGTGTAGAGACCCAGTACTTC. This sequence encodes CAWEGVETQYF.

The genes are TRBV18 and TRBJ2-7; 9 bases are shared with TRBD2. Germline V gene sequence: CDR1 KGHSH, CDR2 LQKENI. V lost 5 bases, J lost 3 bases, and 5 bases stayed unmatched. This CDR3 region has 14 residues. The CDR3 nucleotides read TGTGCCAGCTCAGCCGGGACTAGCAGCTACGAGCAGTACTTC. This gives the protein CASSAGTSSYEQYF.

The J gene is TRBJ2-7, the V gene TRBV10-3; 7 bases line up with TRBD1. The CDR3 extends over 14 amino acids. V lost 2 bases to trimming and J lost 2 bases; unmatched junction nucleotides: 3. In germline, CDR1 is ENHRY, CDR2 SYGVKD. The CDR3 bases are TGTGCCATCAGTGAGGACAGGGCAACCTACGAGCAGTACTTC. It translates to CAISEDRATYEQYF.

The chain couples TRBV7-3 to TRBJ1-2; D remains ambiguous. The CDR3 contains 16 residues. V was pared by 5 bases and J by 2 bases, with 18 bases between. Germline CDR1 is SGHTA and CDR2 is FQGTGA. The DNA for the CDR3 is TGTGCCAGCAGCCGCCTCCGAGGGCAGGAGAACTATGGCTACACCTTC. Translation gives CASSRLRGQENYGYTF.

The chain uses TRBV7-2 and TRBJ2-3; 7 bases align to TRBD2. This CDR3 is 15 amino acids long. Germline assignment: CDR1 SGHTA and CDR2 FQGNSA. Germline trimming cut 5 bases from V and 1 base from J; bases unmatched to any gene: 6. The CDR3 loop reads CASSPWDYRTDTQYF. The CDR3, as DNA: TGTGCCAGCAGCCCATGGGACTACCGCACAGATACGCAGTATTTT.

The chain links TRBV6-6 to TRBJ2-1; D not resolved. Trimming shortened V by 4 bases and J by 5 bases, and 3 bases separated the two germline ends. Per germline, CDR1 MNHNY and CDR2 SVGAGI (reference sequence). This CDR3 has 11 residues. This CDR3 is CASSLNNEQFF. The CDR3, as DNA: TGTGCCAGCAGTTTAAACAATGAGCAGTTCTTC.